A selection of T cell receptor beta chains follows, all from one sample in a study of shared clonotypes between healthy human individuals. Clones were sequenced by immunoSEQ multiplex PCR, and TCRdb holds only the in-frame ones, with some missing. The sample consists of 2 million or so clones, 95% of them appearing once. The sample comprised naive CD4+ T cells sorted from blood. The receptors derive from a man aged 18 to 30 in good health. Both conserved end residues are part of each CDR3. Fields, in order: D gene, J gene, clone size, V gene, CDR3 protein, CDR3 DNA. A D gene is named only where the DNA matches it firmly. A clone size is listed for some rows: how often the clone was seen (once, few, many), or a class if it is expanded.

- | TRBJ2-7 | - | TRBV7-6 | CASSLAESGFHEQYF | TGTGCCAGCAGCTTAGCGGAGTCAGGGTTCCACGAGCAGTACTTC
TRBD1 | TRBJ2-7 | - | TRBV6-5 | CASSSRQGPVEQYF | TGTGCCAGCAGTTCCCGACAGGGGCCGGTCGAGCAGTACTTC
- | TRBJ1-4 | - | TRBV27 | CASRRVDSVYEKLFF | TGTGCCAGCAGGCGGGTGGATAGCGTATATGAAAAACTGTTTTTT
TRBD1 | TRBJ2-7 | - | TRBV29-1 | CSVELDRSYEQYF | TGCAGCGTTGAACTGGACAGGAGCTACGAGCAGTACTTC
- | TRBJ2-2 | - | TRBV27 | CASSPVPGVGTGELFF | TGTGCCAGCAGTCCCGTCCCAGGGGTGGGCACCGGGGAGCTGTTTTTT
- | TRBJ1-6 | - | TRBV7-9 | CASTLGAEGSPLHF | TGTGCCAGCACCCTTGGAGCGGAGGGTTCACCCCTCCACTTT
- | TRBJ2-7 | - | TRBV21-1 | CASSKGTRSHEQYF | TGTGCCAGCAGCAAAGGGACGAGGTCCCACGAGCAGTACTTC
- | TRBJ2-5 | - | TRBV4-1 | CASGPGYGPLETQYF | TGCGCCAGCGGCCCGGGTTATGGGCCTCTAGAGACCCAGTACTTC
- | TRBJ2-7 | - | TRBV4-1 | CASSQALAETGSVLEQYF | TGCGCCAGCAGCCAAGCGCTAGCGGAAACAGGGTCGGTACTAGAGCAGTACTTC
- | TRBJ1-1 | - | TRBV29-1 | CSVAEDRSNTEAFF | TGCAGCGTTGCCGAGGACAGATCCAACACTGAAGCTTTCTTT
TRBD2 | TRBJ2-5 | - | TRBV27 | CASSSGTSGRLQETQYF | TGTGCCAGCAGTTCAGGGACTAGCGGACGATTACAAGAGACCCAGTACTTC
- | TRBJ1-2 | - | TRBV6-6 | CASSYSSGMDYGYTF | TGTGCCAGCAGTTACTCGTCAGGGATGGACTATGGCTACACCTTC
- | TRBJ2-3 | - | TRBV6-1 | CASSAMTPDTQYF | TGTGCCAGCAGTGCCATGACACCAGATACGCAGTATTTT
- | TRBJ2-1 | once | TRBV2 | CASSEALGGANEQFF | TGTGCCAGCAGTGAAGCGCTGGGTGGAGCGAACGAGCAGTTCTTC
- | TRBJ1-3 | - | TRBV12-5 | CASASGQGATAGNTIYF | TGTGCTAGTGCCTCCGGGCAGGGAGCTACCGCTGGAAACACCATATATTTT
TRBD1 | TRBJ1-5 | - | TRBV9 | CASSREGQFNQPQHF | TGTGCCAGCAGCAGAGAGGGACAGTTCAATCAGCCCCAGCATTTT
TRBD2 | TRBJ2-2 | - | TRBV6-1 | CASTSSGANTGELFF | TGTGCCAGCACTTCTAGCGGGGCGAACACCGGGGAGCTGTTTTTT
- | TRBJ2-7 | - | TRBV28 | CASSLAATSYEQYF | TGTGCCAGCAGTTTAGCAGCGACCTCCTACGAGCAGTACTTC
- | TRBJ1-5 | - | TRBV18 | CASSPGGRGSNQPQHF | TGTGCCAGCTCACCTGGGGGCAGGGGAAGCAATCAGCCCCAGCATTTT
TRBD1 | TRBJ2-7 | - | TRBV18 | CASSPDRGREQYF | TGTGCCAGCTCACCAGACAGGGGGCGCGAGCAGTACTTC
TRBD1 | TRBJ1-5 | - | TRBV2 | CASSEGQGEGQPQHF | TGTGCCAGCAGTGAAGGACAGGGGGAAGGGCAGCCCCAGCATTTT
- | TRBJ2-1 | - | TRBV9 | CASSEAPGTTNEQFF | TGTGCCAGCAGCGAGGCCCCCGGGACCACCAATGAGCAGTTCTTC
- | TRBJ2-5 | - | TRBV28 | CASRVPGAAETQYF | TGTGCCAGCAGGGTACCGGGGGCTGCGGAGACCCAGTACTTC
TRBD2 | TRBJ2-1 | - | TRBV6-1 | CASSVRPSGVNEQFF | TGTGCCAGCAGTGTCCGGCCTAGCGGGGTCAATGAGCAGTTCTTC
- | TRBJ2-7 | - | TRBV5-6 | CASSRTSFYEQYF | TGTGCCAGCAGCCGTACTAGTTTCTACGAGCAGTACTTC
TRBD1 | TRBJ1-5 | - | TRBV6-5 | CASSRGQNNQPQHF | TGTGCCAGCAGTAGGGGGCAGAACAATCAGCCCCAGCATTTT
- | TRBJ1-1 | - | TRBV9 | CASSLGPRGGTEAFF | TGTGCCAGCAGCCTTGGGCCCAGGGGAGGCACTGAAGCTTTCTTT
- | TRBJ1-4 | - | TRBV18 | CASSPDGATNEKLFF | TGTGCCAGCTCACCCGACGGTGCAACTAATGAAAAACTGTTTTTT
- | TRBJ2-3 | - | TRBV15 | CATSRDTGIVADTQYF | TGTGCCACCAGCAGAGATACAGGGATTGTGGCAGATACGCAGTATTTT
TRBD1 | TRBJ1-1 | - | TRBV29-1 | CSVGPMTGLDTEAFF | TGCAGCGTTGGCCCAATGACAGGGCTCGACACTGAAGCTTTCTTT
TRBD1 | TRBJ2-3 | - | TRBV10-1 | CASSESTRTGTDTQYF | TGCGCCAGCAGTGAGTCGACGCGGACAGGGACAGATACGCAGTATTTT
TRBD2 | TRBJ2-7 | - | TRBV7-2 | CASSLTSGTYEQYF | TGTGCCAGCAGCCTGACTAGCGGGACCTACGAGCAGTACTTC
- | TRBJ1-4 | - | TRBV29-1 | CSVVGVATNEKLFF | TGCAGCGTTGTAGGGGTGGCAACTAATGAAAAACTGTTTTTT
- | TRBJ2-1 | - | TRBV25-1 | CATKRLGPDEQFF | TGTGCCACCAAAAGACTAGGACCGGATGAGCAGTTCTTC
- | TRBJ2-3 | - | TRBV9 | CASSTGTLTDTQYF | TGTGCCAGCAGCACTGGGACCCTCACAGATACGCAGTATTTT
- | TRBJ2-3 | - | TRBV6-5 | CASKERTFTDTQYF | TGTGCCAGCAAGGAGAGGACTTTTACAGATACGCAGTATTTT
- | TRBJ2-7 | - | TRBV6-1 | CASSEARPYEQYF | TGTGCCAGCAGTGAAGCGCGACCCTACGAGCAGTACTTC